Shown below are 10 T cell receptor beta chains from a single sample sequenced in a study of PD-L1 blockade in urothelial cancer (dated by TCRdb to the late 2010s). What this sample's time point label stands for: peripheral blood 6 weeks after treatment start. Receptors were amplified or captured by the immunoSEQ multiplex PCR assay. Imported from immuneACCESS, the table was reduced by TCRdb to in-frame sequences with V and J called. These copies leave out some clones; in studies compared against another copy, an unresolved V gene accounts for under half, and the cause of the remainder is not known. Counted in this sample were 40,000 to 55,000 clones; 75% to 90% of them appeared once. The ten largest account for about 10% of the sample. The sample was PBMCs, taken around atezolizumab (anti-PD-L1) treatment. These TCRs come from a man in his 60s with urothelial cancer.

The CDR3 DNA sequence: TGTGCCAGCAGCCCGCGGGACGGTTCCTACGAGCAGTACTTC. Translated: CASSPRDGSYEQYF. The V and J genes are TRBV7-2 and TRBJ2-7; weak D call: TRBD2 (6 bases). This CDR3 has 14 amino acids. Per germline, CDR1 SGHTA and CDR2 FQGNSA. V was clipped by 5 bases and J by 1 base, with 12 bases between them.

The chain carries TRBV29-1 and TRBJ1-1; D is unclear. The germline V gene has CDR1 SQVTM and CDR2 ANQGSEA. The V end was cut by 0 bases, the J end by 7 bases, with 18 bases between. The CDR3 loop spans 15 amino acids. The CDR3 sequence: CSVEEVGSPPLEAFF. CDR3 DNA: TGCAGCGTTGAAGAGGTCGGGAGCCCCCCGCTTGAAGCTTTCTTT. The variable domain in full, with the rest retrieved from reference TRBV29-1 and TRBJ1-1, is SAVISQKPSRDICQRGTSLTIQCQVDSQVTMMFWYRQQPGQSLTLIATANQGSEATYESGFVIDKFPISRPNLTFSTLTVSNMSPEDSSIYLCSVEEVGSPPLEAFFGQGTRLTVV.

This chain connects TRBV10-2 to TRBJ2-2; 9 nucleotides agree with TRBD1. The CDR3 is 14 residues long. Trimming took 10 bases from V and 6 from J; bases not matched to a gene: 9. Germline CDR1 WSHSY, CDR2 SAAADI. CDR3 sequence (DNA): TGCGCCATCCGACCCGGGACAGGGCCCGGGGAGCTGTTTTTT. Translation gives CAIRPGTGPGELFF.

This chain uses TRBV18 with TRBJ2-3; TRBD1 is a possible D gene (6 bases). V lost 4 bases and J lost 5, with 13 bases in between. From germline, CDR1 is KGHSH and CDR2 LQKENI. CDR3 size: 14 residues. Here the CDR3 DNA reads TGTGCCAGCTCACAATCTGGGGGCTTAGATACGCAGTATTTT. As protein: CASSQSGGLDTQYF.

This chain connects TRBV4-3 to TRBJ2-7; D remains ambiguous. Germline V gene data show CDR1 as LGHNA and CDR2 as YSLEER. The CDR3 is 15 residues long. The V end lost 2 bases, the J end lost 0 bases, and 11 bases lay between the germline ends. DNA for the CDR3: TGCGCCAGCAGCCAAAGCCGCGTCGCCTCCTACGAGCAGTACTTC. Its translation is CASSQSRVASYEQYF.

The chain couples TRBV19 to TRBJ1-1; a weak D match, TRBD1 (6 bases). The CDR3 spans 14 residues. The V gene lost 3 bases and the J gene lost 4 bases, with 12 bases spanning the gap. Germline CDR1 LNHDA, CDR2 SQIVND (reference sequence). CDR3 nucleotide sequence: TGTGCCAGTAGTATCGGGGGGCTGGTCACTGAAGCTTTCTTT. Translating gives CASSIGGLVTEAFF.

This chain connects TRBV5-1 to TRBJ1-1, with D possibly TRBD1 on 5 matching bases. The V end was cut by 4 bases, the J end by 0 bases, with 13 bases between. Germline V gene data show CDR1 as SGHRS and CDR2 as YFSETQ. There are 15 residues in the CDR3. CDR3 nucleotides: TGCGCCAGCAGCCCGGCGGGGGGGATGAACACTGAAGCTTTCTTT. This encodes CASSPAGGMNTEAFF.

This clone was recorded only once. V gene TRBV29-1 combines with J gene TRBJ2-7; 7 bases map to TRBD1. CDR1 SQVTM and CDR2 ANQGSEA come from the germline V gene. V shed 4 bases, J shed 1 base, and the junction held 1 base outside the gene matches. This CDR3 comprises 12 residues. This CDR3 reads CSVAGGSYEQYF. The CDR3 region has the DNA TGCAGCGTTGCAGGGGGTTCCTACGAGCAGTACTTC.

This chain links TRBV2 with TRBJ2-3; D is perhaps TRBD1 (5 bases). The germline V and J ends were trimmed by 1 base and 4 bases, with 9 bases remaining between them. Germline CDR1 is SNHLY and CDR2 is FYNNEI. This CDR3 is built from 14 residues. The CDR3 sequence is CASSEGRASDTQYF. In DNA, the CDR3 is TGTGCCAGCAGTGAAGGCAGGGCCTCAGATACGCAGTATTTT.

The chain has TRBV27 and TRBJ1-6; 11 bases are a match to TRBD1. The junction had 10 bases not matched to a gene; V was cut back by 8 bases and J by 10 bases. This CDR3 region has 15 residues. CDR1 and CDR2 from the germline V gene are MNHEY and SMNVEV (reference sequence). CDR3 DNA: TGTGCCAGCCAGTCCGGGACAGGGGGAGGCTCACCCCTCCACTTT. It yields the protein CASQSGTGGGSPLHF.